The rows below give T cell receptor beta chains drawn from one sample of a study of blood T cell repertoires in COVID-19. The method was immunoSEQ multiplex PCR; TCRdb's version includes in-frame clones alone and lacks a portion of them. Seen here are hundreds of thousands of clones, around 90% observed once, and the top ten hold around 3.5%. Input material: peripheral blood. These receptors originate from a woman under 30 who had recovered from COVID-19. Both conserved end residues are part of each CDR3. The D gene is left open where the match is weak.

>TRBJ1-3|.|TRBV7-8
CASSLVQGNTIYF
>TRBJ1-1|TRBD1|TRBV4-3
CASSQDVGTGVMNTEAFF
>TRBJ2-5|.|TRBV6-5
CASSYSRQDNQETQYF
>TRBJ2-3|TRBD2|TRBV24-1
CATSDTIRRREFPDTQYF
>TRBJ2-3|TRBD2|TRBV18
CASSPPSGGSGDTQYF
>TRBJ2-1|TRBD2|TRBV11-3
CASSLGTGTSGRNEQFF
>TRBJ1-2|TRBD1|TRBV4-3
CASSQGTGISYGYTF
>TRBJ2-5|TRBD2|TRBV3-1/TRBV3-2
CASSQASGQETQYF
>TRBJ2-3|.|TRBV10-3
CAISAGIVPDTQYF
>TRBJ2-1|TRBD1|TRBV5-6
CASSRQTGGRLYEQFF
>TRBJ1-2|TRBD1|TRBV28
CASSLTRTGRAYGYTF